Below are 21 T cell receptor beta chains sequenced from a single sample in a study of blood T cell repertoires in COVID-19. The method was immunoSEQ multiplex PCR; TCRdb's version includes in-frame clones alone and lacks a portion of them. Of around 250,000 clones detected, roughly 84% appear once; the ten largest clones hold 8.6%. The sample consisted of peripheral blood. The source is a human donor in a cohort sampled during active COVID-19.

The CDR3 spells CASSPRLATSTDTQYF. CDR3 sequence (DNA): TGTGCCAGCAGCCCGCGCCTAGCGACTAGCACAGATACGCAGTATTTT. V usage is TRBV7-2 and J usage is TRBJ2-3, with D perhaps matching TRBD2 (6 bases). The ends were cut back, 5 bases at V and 0 bases at J, with 15 bases in the middle. There are 16 residues in the CDR3. Germline CDR1 reads SGHTA; CDR2 reads FQGNSA.

This chain joins TRBV5-1 and TRBJ2-2; a possible D gene is TRBD1 (5 bases). This CDR3 is 16 amino acids long. The V gene's germline CDR1 is SGHRS and CDR2 YFSETQ. V was trimmed by 0 bases and J by 4 bases, leaving 13 bases between them. The CDR3 DNA follows: TGCGCCAGCAGCTTGGTACCAGGGATGAGCACCGGGGAGCTGTTTTTT. Residues: CASSLVPGMSTGELFF.

About this clone itself: The junction shows a germline mismatch at one end, possibly a read error. The rearrangement uses TRBV5-1 and TRBJ2-5; 7 bases agree with TRBD2. Per germline, CDR1 SGHRS and CDR2 YFSETQ. The CDR3 has 14 amino acids. CDR3 nucleotides: TGCGCCAGCAGCTTGCCACGTGGGGGGGAGATCCAGTACTTC. It is translated as CASSLPRGGEIQYF.

The chain uses TRBV7-8 and TRBJ2-7; 7 bases are a match to TRBD2. The germline CDR1 and CDR2 sequences are SGHVS and FQNEAQ. This CDR3 has 14 residues. The V and J ends lost 5 bases and 3 bases, in that order; junction bases with no gene match: 7. CDR3 amino acids: CASSRGRGIYEQYF. CDR3 coding DNA: TGTGCCAGCAGCCGAGGGAGGGGTATCTACGAGCAGTACTTC.

The chain couples TRBV29-1 to TRBJ2-5, with D unclear. Germline V gives CDR1 SQVTM, CDR2 ANQGSEA. With 4 bases removed from V and 5 bases from J, the gap between germline ends came to 11 bases. There are 12 residues in the CDR3. The CDR3 region has the DNA TGCAGCGTTGTAAGTCCCGGGGAGACCCAGTACTTC. Its protein is CSVVSPGETQYF.

This rearrangement joins TRBV29-1 to TRBJ2-1; TRBD2 aligns across 10 bases. Germline lookup yields CDR1 SQVTM and CDR2 ANQGSEA. This CDR3 comprises 16 residues. After removal of 0 bases from V and 1 base from J, the junction contained 3 bases not matched to a gene. The CDR3 DNA reads as TGCAGCGTTGAAGATTTGACTAGCGGGTCCTACAATGAGCAGTTCTTC. Translation: CSVEDLTSGSYNEQFF.

The chain couples TRBV18 to TRBJ1-5, with TRBD1 identical over 9 bases. Looked up from germline, CDR1 is KGHSH and CDR2 is LQKENI. J gave up 3 bases and V 6 bases, and 9 bases lay outside the gene matches. This CDR3 has 16 amino acids. CDR3 loop: CASSKGQGKVNQPQHF. Written as DNA, the CDR3 is TGTGCCAGCTCGAAGGGACAGGGTAAGGTCAATCAGCCCCAGCATTTT.

This rearrangement joins TRBV6-6 to TRBJ1-2; D possibly corresponds to TRBD1 (6 bases). The CDR3 sequence is 12 residues long. Germline-derived CDR1 and CDR2 are MNHNY and SVGAGI (reference sequence). V lost 0 bases to trimming and J lost 10 bases, with 9 bases between them. The CDR3 reads CASSYSTGYYTF. CDR3 nucleotides: TGTGCCAGCAGTTACTCGACAGGTTACTACACCTTC.

The chain joins TRBV6-4 to TRBJ2-2, with 10 bases that match TRBD2. V shed 2 bases and J 7 bases; nucleotides not matched to a gene: 13. CDR3 size: 18 residues. Germline-derived CDR1 and CDR2 are MRHNA and SNTAGT. The CDR3 nucleotides read TGTGCCAGCAGTGACCGCGAGGAGCGGGAGGGCCAGGACGGGGAGCTGTTTTTT. It translates to CASSDREEREGQDGELFF.

Here the CDR3 reads CASIWGTGTSRSEQFF. The CDR3 nucleotides read TGTGCCAGCATTTGGGGAACCGGGACTAGTCGGAGTGAGCAGTTCTTC. The chain is built from TRBV2 and TRBJ2-1; TRBD2 aligns across 8 bases. Germline V gene data show CDR1 as SNHLY and CDR2 as FYNNEI. The CDR3 is 16 amino acids. Trimming took 7 bases from V and 9 from J; bases not matched to a gene: 17.

The chain uses TRBV7-8 and TRBJ2-4; TRBD1 matches at 7 bases. V gave up 5 bases and J gave up 9 bases; unmatched junction bases: 4. Germline V lookup: CDR1 SGHVS, CDR2 FQNEAQ. The CDR3 length is 12 residues. Written as DNA, the CDR3 is TGTGCCAGCAGCCCTGACAGGGCCATTCAGTACTTC. It encodes CASSPDRAIQYF.

The V call is TRBV10-3, the J call TRBJ1-4, with 7 bases that match TRBD1. The CDR3 sequence is 12 residues long. Looked up from germline, CDR1 is ENHRY and CDR2 is SYGVKD. The V and J ends lost 6 bases and 5 bases, in that order; junction bases with no gene match: 0. The CDR3 DNA sequence: TGTGCCATCAGCAGGGGGAATGAAAAACTGTTTTTT. The encoded protein is CAISRGNEKLFF.

There are a few counts of this clone. The chain is built from TRBV5-1 and TRBJ1-3; the D is unclear. Germline lookup yields CDR1 SGHRS and CDR2 YFSETQ. V was cut by 3 bases and J by 0 bases, with 10 bases left in between. This CDR3 contains 15 residues. CDR3 nucleotide sequence: TGCGCCAGCAGCTCGGGGATTCGCTCTGGAAACACCATATATTTT. This codes for CASSSGIRSGNTIYF.

The chain has TRBV25-1 and TRBJ1-4; TRBD1 matches 10 bases. Germline V gives CDR1 MGHDK, CDR2 SYGVNS. Losses at the gene ends were 1 base for V and 5 bases for J; bases not matched to a gene: 1. CDR3 length equals 15 residues. CDR3 sequence (DNA): TGTGCCAGCAGTGAATGGGGACAGGGGAATGAAAAACTGTTTTTT. The encoded protein is CASSEWGQGNEKLFF. The complete variable domain, with remaining parts taken from reference TRBV25-1 and TRBJ1-4, reads EADIYQTPRYLVIGTGKKITLECSQTMGHDKMYWYQQDPGMELHLIHYSYGVNSTEKGDLSSESTVSRIRTEHFPLTLESARPSHTSQYLCASSEWGQGNEKLFFGSGTQLSVL.

This clone was picked up one time. J is TRBJ1-4 and V is TRBV28; 7 bases line up with TRBD1. Per the germline V gene, CDR1 is MDHEN and CDR2 is SYDVKM. The CDR3 covers 15 residues. V gave up 3 bases and J gave up 4 bases; unmatched junction bases: 5. CDR3 DNA sequence: TGTGCCAGCAGTTTTACAGGGGCGCTTAATGAAAAACTGTTTTTT. It codes for CASSFTGALNEKLFF.

V gene TRBV27 combines with J gene TRBJ1-3; D uncertain. Germline V gene lookup returns CDR1 MNHEY and CDR2 SMNVEV (reference sequence). V lost 0 bases, J lost 4 bases, and 13 bases lay in between. CDR3 length: 16 amino acids. The CDR3 bases are TGTGCCAGCAGTTTATCGGGTCCGGGATTGGGAAACACCATATATTTT. Translation: CASSLSGPGLGNTIYF.

The chain combines TRBV4-2 with TRBJ2-7; D perhaps matches TRBD2 (5 bases). V was pared by 1 base and J by 4 bases, with 11 bases between. Germline V gene data show CDR1 as LGHNA and CDR2 as YNFKEQ. The CDR3 consists of 14 residues. DNA for the CDR3: TGTGCCAGCAGCCAAGGAGGAGGAGCTTACGAGCAGTACTTC. Protein product: CASSQGGGAYEQYF.

The J gene is TRBJ2-4, the V gene TRBV5-1, with D perhaps TRBD1 (5 bases). V was shortened by 2 bases and J by 13 bases, with 13 bases between the two germline ends. The CDR3 has 12 amino acids. The germline CDR1 and CDR2 sequences are SGHRS and YFSETQ. The CDR3 DNA follows: TGCGCCAGCAGCTTAACGCAGGGTCCCCAGTACTTC. Translated, it gives CASSLTQGPQYF.

This sequence joins TRBV5-1 and TRBJ2-7; weak D call: TRBD1 (6 bases). The CDR3 extends over 14 amino acids. Trimming shortened V by 0 bases and J by 3 bases, and 10 bases separated the two germline ends. Germline-derived CDR1 and CDR2 are SGHRS and YFSETQ. The CDR3 sequence is CASSLVGQSYEQYF. In DNA, the CDR3 is TGCGCCAGCAGCTTGGTAGGACAGAGCTACGAGCAGTACTTC.

The genes are TRBV7-2 and TRBJ1-1; weak D call: TRBD1 (6 bases). Germline V lookup: CDR1 SGHTA, CDR2 FQGNSA. Trimming shortened V by 2 bases and J by 4 bases, and 11 bases separated the two germline ends. The CDR3 is 14 residues long. CDR3 region: CASSLLQGSTEAFF. In DNA form, the CDR3 reads TGTGCCAGCAGCTTACTACAGGGAAGCACTGAAGCTTTCTTT.

This chain joins TRBV6-1 and TRBJ1-2; D remains unclear. V shed 5 bases and J shed 2 bases, with 12 bases lying between them. Germline assignment: CDR1 MNHNS and CDR2 SASEGT. This CDR3 spans 14 amino acids. CDR3 residues: CASSNTDMNYGYTF. The CDR3 DNA sequence: TGTGCCAGCAGTAACACTGACATGAACTATGGCTACACCTTC.